The 17 T cell receptor beta chains below all came from one sample that was sequenced in a study of T cell responses to AZD1222 COVID-19 vaccine. The repertoire was sequenced with immunoSEQ multiplex PCR; TCRdb's copy has only in-frame clones and lacks some. Of around 150,000 clones listed, approximately 90% were seen once; the top ten hold roughly 0.98%. Sequencing used peripheral blood, obtained 28 days after the second AZD1222 dose. Every receptor here comes from an adult who received the AZD1222 COVID-19 vaccine.

The DNA for the CDR3 is TGTGCCAGCAGCCCCACCGGGACTAGCTACCTGGGTGAGCAGTTCTTC. This gives the protein CASSPTGTSYLGEQFF. The chain joins TRBV5-6 to TRBJ2-1, with 9 nucleotides matching TRBD2. CDR1 SGHDT and CDR2 YYEEEE come from the germline V gene. The CDR3 has 16 amino acids. Trimming at V came to 4 bases and at J to 9 bases, leaving 14 bases not matched to a gene.

This clone appeared once. The CDR3 reads CASSFGQSNYGYTF. The CDR3 DNA sequence: TGTGCCAGCAGCTTCGGACAGAGTAACTATGGCTACACCTTC. This sequence joins TRBV5-6 and TRBJ1-2; weak D call: TRBD1 (6 bases). V gave up 2 bases and J gave up 1 base, with 9 bases separating them. This CDR3 spans 14 amino acids. Germline values: CDR1 SGHDT, CDR2 YYEEEE.

This sequence joins TRBV7-2 and TRBJ2-7; possible D gene TRBD1, 5 bases. Trimming left V 0 bases short and J 2 bases short, with 11 bases between. Germline V gene sequence: CDR1 SGHTA, CDR2 FQGNSA. CDR3 size: 15 residues. The CDR3 loop is CASSLAQGRTYEQYF. DNA for the CDR3: TGTGCCAGCAGCTTAGCGCAGGGCCGAACCTACGAGCAGTACTTC.

The chain has TRBV18 and TRBJ2-5; maybe TRBD2 (5 bases). This CDR3 spans 14 amino acids. Trimming shortened V by 3 bases and J by 5 bases, and 13 bases separated the two germline ends. Germline V gene lookup returns CDR1 KGHSH and CDR2 LQKENI. The CDR3 DNA is TGTGCCAGCTCACCTGGACTTCTGGGGGAGACCCAGTACTTC. This codes for CASSPGLLGETQYF.

The rearrangement links TRBV7-9 to TRBJ1-4; the D is unclear. The V end lost 3 bases, the J end lost 6 bases, and 5 bases lay between the germline ends. Germline-derived CDR1 and CDR2 are SEHNR and FQNEAQ (reference sequence). The CDR3 loop spans 12 amino acids. The CDR3 region is CASSFYDEKLFF. The CDR3 bases are TGTGCCAGCAGCTTCTACGATGAAAAACTGTTTTTT.

The chain combines TRBV27 with TRBJ1-5; D is uncertain. The CDR3 covers 15 residues. The V gene lost 1 base and the J gene lost 4 bases, with 11 bases spanning the gap. The V gene's germline CDR1 is MNHEY and CDR2 SMNVEV (reference sequence). The chain's CDR3 is CASSLLGNKNQPQHF. In DNA, the CDR3 is TGTGCCAGCAGTTTATTGGGGAACAAGAATCAGCCCCAGCATTTT.

The chain carries TRBV9 and TRBJ1-6; D unclear. The CDR3 is made up of 16 amino acids. CDR1 and CDR2 from the germline V gene are SGDLS and YYNGEE. Trimming removed 0 bases at V and 2 bases at J, with 9 bases between. CDR3 amino acids: CASSVGPAPYNSPLHF. The CDR3 coding sequence is TGTGCCAGCAGCGTAGGGCCAGCCCCCTATAATTCACCCCTCCACTTT. Using reference TRBV9 and TRBJ1-6 for the parts outside the CDR3, the full variable domain is DSGVTQTPKHLITATGQRVTLRCSPRSGDLSVYWYQQSLDQGLQFLIQYYNGEERAKGNILERFSAQQFPDLHSELNLSSLELGDSALYFCASSVGPAPYNSPLHFGNGTRLTVT.

The chain has TRBV4-1 and TRBJ1-1, with D maybe TRBD1 (5 bases). The CDR3 has 19 residues. Trimming cost V 1 base and J 0 bases, with 21 bases left between them. CDR1 is MGHRA, CDR2 YSYEKL, per germline. In DNA, the CDR3 is TGCGCCAGCAGCCAAGTCGGTCTGAGGAGGGGTCCATTGAACACTGAAGCTTTCTTT. Amino acid sequence: CASSQVGLRRGPLNTEAFF.

J is TRBJ1-1 and V is TRBV30; possibly TRBD1 for D (6 bases). The germline CDR1 and CDR2 sequences are GTSNPN and SVGIG (reference sequence). Deletions cut 4 bases from V and 6 bases from J, with 15 bases between. The CDR3 has 13 residues. The CDR3 sequence: CAWTQGLKAEAFF. The CDR3 nucleotides read TGTGCCTGGACTCAGGGGCTAAAGGCTGAAGCTTTCTTT.

V and J are TRBV6-6 and TRBJ1-2, with D possibly being TRBD1 (5 bases). The CDR3 has 14 amino acids. Germline values: CDR1 MNHNY, CDR2 SVGAGI (reference sequence). V shed 2 bases and J shed 8 bases, with 15 bases lying between them. CDR3 in amino acids: CASSYGGASLGYTF. CDR3 nucleotides: TGTGCCAGCAGTTACGGAGGGGCCTCTCTCGGCTACACCTTC.

The rearrangement links TRBV15 to TRBJ1-2, with 10 positions matching TRBD1. Germline CDR1 LNHNV, CDR2 YYDKDF (reference sequence). The CDR3 totals 16 residues. J was trimmed by 3 bases and V by 1 base; bases with no gene match: 5. This chain's CDR3 is CATSRGRTGGDYGYTF. The DNA for the CDR3 is TGTGCCACCAGCAGAGGACGGACAGGGGGGGACTATGGCTACACCTTC.

There are a few counts of this clone. The chain carries TRBV5-4 and TRBJ2-3; TRBD2 is a possible D gene (6 bases). This CDR3 has 16 residues. V lost 2 bases and J 4 bases, leaving 17 bases between the germline ends. CDR1 and CDR2 from the germline V gene are SGHNT and YYREEE (reference sequence). Written as DNA, the CDR3 is TGTGCCAGCAGCTTTACCCGGGGGTCCCTTCCAGATACGCAGTATTTT. Its protein is CASSFTRGSLPDTQYF.

The rearrangement joins TRBV9 to TRBJ1-3; no definite D call. Trimming shortened V by 0 bases and J by 1 base, and 8 bases separated the two germline ends. This CDR3 spans 15 amino acids. The germline V gene has CDR1 SGDLS and CDR2 YYNGEE. CDR3 sequence (DNA): TGTGCCAGCAGCGTAGACGGAGGTTCTGGAAACACCATATATTTT. Translation gives CASSVDGGSGNTIYF.

The rearrangement joins TRBV9 to TRBJ1-1; TRBD1 agrees at 10 bases. Germline V gene lookup returns CDR1 SGDLS and CDR2 YYNGEE. The V and J ends lost 3 bases and 3 bases, in that order; junction bases with no gene match: 14. This CDR3 region has 18 residues. In DNA, the CDR3 is TGTGCCAGCAGCGCTCGATTGGGGACAGGGGTTCGGGACACTGAAGCTTTCTTT. Translating it yields CASSARLGTGVRDTEAFF.

The chain links TRBV30 to TRBJ2-6; a weak D match, TRBD1 (5 bases). The CDR3 contains 16 residues. In germline, CDR1 is GTSNPN, CDR2 SVGIG (reference sequence). Trimming removed 1 base from V and 0 bases from J, with 10 bases in between. In DNA form, the CDR3 reads TGTGCCTGGAGTGGCTTAAGGGGCTCTGGGGCCAACGTCCTGACTTTC. Encoded protein: CAWSGLRGSGANVLTF.

In its sample, this clone was seen once. In DNA form, the CDR3 reads TGTGCCACCAAGGGGGGGTCCGTAGCTTTCTTT. It codes for CATKGGSVAFF. The V and J genes are TRBV6-5 and TRBJ1-1, with a possible D match to TRBD1 (6 bases). This CDR3 spans 11 amino acids. The ends were cut back, 10 bases at V and 10 bases at J, with 16 bases in the middle. CDR1 is MNHEY and CDR2 is SVGAGI in the germline V gene.

This chain connects TRBV5-4 to TRBJ1-3; a possible D gene is TRBD1 (6 bases). The CDR3 consists of 16 residues. Germline V gives CDR1 SGHNT, CDR2 YYREEE (reference sequence). V lost 2 bases to trimming and J lost 4 bases, with 16 bases between them. The CDR3 nucleotides read TGTGCCAGCAGCTTAGGGGGAGCTACCAGGGGAAACACCATATATTTT. It translates to CASSLGGATRGNTIYF.